The 3 T cell receptor beta chains below were found in one sample sequenced in a study of T cell responses to AZD1222 COVID-19 vaccine. The table came from immunoSEQ multiplex PCR; TCRdb's copy has only in-frame clones and leaves some out. The data contain 150,000 to 200,000 clones, 90% to 95% of them singletons. Sequencing was performed on peripheral blood, taken on day 0 of AZD1222 vaccination. The receptors were gathered from an adult in good health.

This chain uses TRBV4-1 with TRBJ1-2; no clear D. CDR1 and CDR2 (germline): MGHRA, YSYEKL. The CDR3 has 15 amino acids. Trimming removed 3 bases at V and 4 bases at J, with 15 bases between. The CDR3 region has the DNA TGCGCCAGCAGCCACCAAAGCGGCAATCTCTATGGCTACACCTTC. Translating gives CASSHQSGNLYGYTF.

The rearrangement links TRBV27 to TRBJ1-3, with D hard to call. V gave up 6 bases and J gave up 0 bases, with 12 bases separating them. This CDR3 region has 15 residues. The germline V gene has CDR1 MNHEY and CDR2 SMNVEV (reference sequence). The CDR3 is CASRSSETSGNTIYF. The CDR3 region has the DNA TGTGCCAGCAGGTCCTCAGAAACCTCTGGAAACACCATATATTTT.

The rearrangement joins TRBV5-4 to TRBJ2-7; perhaps TRBD2 as D (5 bases). Germline CDR1 reads SGHNT; CDR2 reads YYREEE (reference sequence). The CDR3 loop spans 15 amino acids. V shed 0 bases and J shed 1 base, with 11 bases lying between them. The chain's CDR3 is CASSLGPGKSYEQYF. DNA for the CDR3: TGTGCCAGCAGCTTGGGCCCGGGAAAGTCCTACGAGCAGTACTTC.